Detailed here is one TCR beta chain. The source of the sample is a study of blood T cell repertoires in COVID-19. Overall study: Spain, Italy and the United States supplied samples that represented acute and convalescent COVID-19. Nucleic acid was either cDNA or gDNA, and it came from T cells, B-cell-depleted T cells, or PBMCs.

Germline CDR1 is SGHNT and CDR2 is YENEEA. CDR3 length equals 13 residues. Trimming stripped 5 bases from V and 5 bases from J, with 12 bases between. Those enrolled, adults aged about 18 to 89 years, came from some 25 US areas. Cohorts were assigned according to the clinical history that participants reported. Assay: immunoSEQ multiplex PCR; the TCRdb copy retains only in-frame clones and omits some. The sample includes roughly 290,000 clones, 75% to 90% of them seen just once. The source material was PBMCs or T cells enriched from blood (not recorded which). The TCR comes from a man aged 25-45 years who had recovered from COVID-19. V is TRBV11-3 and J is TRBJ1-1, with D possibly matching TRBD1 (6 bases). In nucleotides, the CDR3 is TGTGCCAGCAGCCGGGGGCGGGGGACTGAAGCTTTCTTT. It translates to CASSRGRGTEAFF.